This T cell receptor beta chain was recovered during a study of CD8+ T cells in alopecia areata. Sequencing relied on a cDNA template that was reverse transcribed from extracted RNA. Profiling relied on immunoSEQ multiplex PCR, and the TCRdb table lists in-frame clones only, not all of them. Here the sample spans around 250,000 clones, less than 80% being singletons. Germline CDR1 is SGHNT and CDR2 is YYREEE (reference sequence). This CDR3 spans 16 amino acids. Trimming at V came to 5 bases and at J to 2 bases, leaving 5 bases not matched to a gene. This clone was counted many times. The same CDR3 also results from other DNA sequences found in this sample.

The V call is TRBV5-4, the J call TRBJ2-3; the match to TRBD2 covers 13 bases. The receptor was derived from a human donor with alopecia areata. The specimen was CD4+ T cells sorted from blood, collected at week 0. The CDR3 protein is CASSWGLAGSTDTQYF. Here the CDR3 DNA reads TGTGCCAGCAGTTGGGGACTAGCGGGGTCCACAGATACGCAGTATTTT.